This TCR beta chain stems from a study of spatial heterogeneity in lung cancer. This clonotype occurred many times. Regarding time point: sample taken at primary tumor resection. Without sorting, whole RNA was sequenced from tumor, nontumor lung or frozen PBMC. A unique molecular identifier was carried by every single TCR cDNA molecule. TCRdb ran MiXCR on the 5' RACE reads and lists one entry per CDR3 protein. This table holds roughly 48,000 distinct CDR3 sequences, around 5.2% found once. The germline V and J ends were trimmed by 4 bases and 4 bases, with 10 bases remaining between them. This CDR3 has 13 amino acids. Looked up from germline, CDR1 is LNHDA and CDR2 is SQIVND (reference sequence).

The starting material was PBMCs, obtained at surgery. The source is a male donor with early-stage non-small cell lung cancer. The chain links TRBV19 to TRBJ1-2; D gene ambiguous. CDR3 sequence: CASSTERSYGYTF. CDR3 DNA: TGTGCCAGTAGTACGGAGAGATCCTATGGCTACACCTTC. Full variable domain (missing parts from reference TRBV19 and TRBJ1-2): DGGITQSPKYLFRKEGQNVTLSCEQNLNHDAMYWYRQDPGQGLRLIYYSQIVNDFQKGDIAEGYSVSREKKESFPLTVTSAQKNPTAFYLCASSTERSYGYTFGSGTRLTVV.